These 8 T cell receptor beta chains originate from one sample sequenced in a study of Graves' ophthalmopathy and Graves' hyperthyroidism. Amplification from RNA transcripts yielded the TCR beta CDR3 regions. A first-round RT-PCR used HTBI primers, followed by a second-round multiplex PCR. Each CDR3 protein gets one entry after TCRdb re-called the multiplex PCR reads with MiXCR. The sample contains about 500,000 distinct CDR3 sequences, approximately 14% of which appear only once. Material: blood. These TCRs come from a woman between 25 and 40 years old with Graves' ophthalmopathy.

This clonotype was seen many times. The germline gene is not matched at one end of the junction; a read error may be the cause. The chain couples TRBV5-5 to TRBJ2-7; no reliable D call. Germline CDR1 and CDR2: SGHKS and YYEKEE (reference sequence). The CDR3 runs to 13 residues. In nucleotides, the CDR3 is TGTGCCAGCAGCTTGGACATCTCCTACGAGCAGCACTTC. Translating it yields CASSLDISYEQHF.

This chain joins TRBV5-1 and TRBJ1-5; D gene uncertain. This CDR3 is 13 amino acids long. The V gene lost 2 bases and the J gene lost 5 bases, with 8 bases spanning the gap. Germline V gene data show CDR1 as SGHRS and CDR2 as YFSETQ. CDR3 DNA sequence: TGCGCCAGCAGCTTAGCTCCTGATCAGCCCCAGCATTTT. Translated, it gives CASSLAPDQPQHF. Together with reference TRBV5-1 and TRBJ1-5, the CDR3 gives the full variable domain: KAGVTQTPRYLIKTRGQQVTLSCSPISGHRSVSWYQQTPGQGLQFLFEYFSETQRNKGNFPGRFSGRQFSNSRSEMNVSTLELGDSALYLCASSLAPDQPQHFGDGTRLSIL.

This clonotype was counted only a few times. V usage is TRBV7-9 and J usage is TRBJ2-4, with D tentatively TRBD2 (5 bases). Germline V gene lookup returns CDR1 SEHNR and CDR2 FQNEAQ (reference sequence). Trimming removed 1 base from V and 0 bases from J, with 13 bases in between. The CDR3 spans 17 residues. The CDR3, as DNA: TGTGCCAGCAGCTTAGGTGTTCTAGCTGTAGCCAAAAACATTCAGTACTTC. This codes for CASSLGVLAVAKNIQYF.

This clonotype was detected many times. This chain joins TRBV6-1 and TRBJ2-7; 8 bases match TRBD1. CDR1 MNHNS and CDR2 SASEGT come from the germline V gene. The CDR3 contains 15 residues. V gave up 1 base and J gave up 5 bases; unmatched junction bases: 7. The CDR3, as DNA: TGTGCCAGCAGTGAAGGCCGGGACAGGCAGGACGAGCAGTACTTC. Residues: CASSEGRDRQDEQYF.

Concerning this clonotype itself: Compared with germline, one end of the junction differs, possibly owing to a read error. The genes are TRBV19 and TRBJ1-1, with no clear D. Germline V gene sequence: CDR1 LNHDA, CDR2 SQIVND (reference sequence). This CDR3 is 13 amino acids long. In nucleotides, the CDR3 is TGTGCCAGTAGTAGATCCCTGAACACTGAAGCTTGCTTT. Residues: CASSRSLNTEACF. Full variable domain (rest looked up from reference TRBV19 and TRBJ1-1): DGGITQSPKYLFRKEGQNVTLSCEQNLNHDAMYWYRQDPGQGLRLIYYSQIVNDFQKGDIAEGYSVSREKKESFPLTVTSAQKNPTAFYLCASSRSLNTEACFGQGTRLTVV.

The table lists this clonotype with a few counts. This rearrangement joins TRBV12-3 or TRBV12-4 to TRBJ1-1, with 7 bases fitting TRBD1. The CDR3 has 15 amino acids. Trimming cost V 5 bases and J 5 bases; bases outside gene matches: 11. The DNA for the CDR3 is TGTGCCAGCAGTAGGACAGGAAGTCAGGGGACTGAAGCTTTCTTT. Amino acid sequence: CASSRTGSQGTEAFF.

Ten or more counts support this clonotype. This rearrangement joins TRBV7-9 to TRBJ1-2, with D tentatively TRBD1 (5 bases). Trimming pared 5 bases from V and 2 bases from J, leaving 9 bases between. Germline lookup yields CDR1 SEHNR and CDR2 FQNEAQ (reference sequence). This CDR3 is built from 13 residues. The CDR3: CASSGDSNYGYTF. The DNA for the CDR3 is TGTGCCAGCAGCGGGGACTCCAACTATGGCTACACCTTC.

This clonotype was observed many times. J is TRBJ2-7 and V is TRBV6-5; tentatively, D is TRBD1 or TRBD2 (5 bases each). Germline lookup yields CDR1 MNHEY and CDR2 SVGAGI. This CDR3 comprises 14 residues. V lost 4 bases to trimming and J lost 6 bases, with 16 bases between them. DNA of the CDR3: TGTGCCAGCAGTTCCCCGGCAGGGAGCGGCGAGCAGTACTTC. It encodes CASSSPAGSGEQYF.